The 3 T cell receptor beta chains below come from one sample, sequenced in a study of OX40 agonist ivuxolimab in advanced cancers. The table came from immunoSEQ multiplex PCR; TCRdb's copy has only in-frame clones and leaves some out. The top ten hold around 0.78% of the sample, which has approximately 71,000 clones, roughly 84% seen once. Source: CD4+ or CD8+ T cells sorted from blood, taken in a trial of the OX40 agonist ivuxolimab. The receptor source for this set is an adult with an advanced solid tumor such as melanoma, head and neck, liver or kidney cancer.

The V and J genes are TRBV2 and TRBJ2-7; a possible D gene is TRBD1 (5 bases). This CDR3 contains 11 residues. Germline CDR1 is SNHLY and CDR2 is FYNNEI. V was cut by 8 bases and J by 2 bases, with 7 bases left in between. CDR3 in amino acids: CASGRAYEQYF. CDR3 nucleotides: TGTGCCAGCGGCAGGGCCTACGAGCAGTACTTC. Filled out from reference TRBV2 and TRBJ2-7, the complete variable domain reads EPEVTQTPSHQVTQMGQEVILRCVPISNHLYFYWYRQILGQKVEFLVSFYNNEISEKSEIFDDQFSVERPDGSNFTLKIRSTKLEDSAMYFCASGRAYEQYFGPGTRLTVT.

The CDR3 DNA follows: TGTGCCAGCAGCTTAGGCCTAGCGGAGCTCACAGATACGCAGTATTTT. Translating gives CASSLGLAELTDTQYF. The rearrangement uses TRBV11-2 and TRBJ2-3, with 7 bases lining up with TRBD2. Losses at the gene ends were 1 base for V and 2 bases for J; bases not matched to a gene: 6. From germline, CDR1 is SGHAT and CDR2 FQNNGV. The length of the CDR3 is 16 residues.

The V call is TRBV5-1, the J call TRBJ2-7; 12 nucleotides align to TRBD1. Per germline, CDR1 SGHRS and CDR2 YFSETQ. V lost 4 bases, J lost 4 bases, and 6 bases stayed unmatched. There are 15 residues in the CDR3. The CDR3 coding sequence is TGCGCCAGCAGCATCGGGACAGGGGGCCGGTACGAGCAGTACTTC. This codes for CASSIGTGGRYEQYF.